These 13 T cell receptor beta chains share one sample of origin, sequenced in a study of PD-1 blockade in classical Hodgkin lymphoma. Each patient experienced a relapse that followed autologous stem cell transplantation, and brentuximab vedotin exposure varied. Sequenced by immunoSEQ multiplex PCR; TCRdb stores in-frame clones only, minus some. The sample consists of about 30,000 clones, roughly 70% of them appearing once. Source: peripheral blood mononuclear cells (PBMCs), taken before the second cycle of nivolumab. Every receptor here comes from a human donor with classical Hodgkin lymphoma.

The rearrangement uses TRBV5-1 and TRBJ1-1; 7 bases agree with TRBD1. This CDR3 has 14 residues. The junction had 5 bases not matched to a gene; V was cut back by 1 base and J by 5 bases. Germline CDR1 and CDR2: SGHRS and YFSETQ. CDR3 sequence: CASSLTGVGTEAFF. CDR3 nucleotides: TGCGCCAGCAGCTTGACAGGGGTAGGGACTGAAGCTTTCTTT. Variable domain in full (rest from reference TRBV5-1 and TRBJ1-1): KAGVTQTPRYLIKTRGQQVTLSCSPISGHRSVSWYQQTPGQGLQFLFEYFSETQRNKGNFPGRFSGRQFSNSRSEMNVSTLELGDSALYLCASSLTGVGTEAFFGQGTRLTVV.

The V gene is TRBV9, the J gene TRBJ1-6; 10 nucleotides align to TRBD1. Per the germline V gene, CDR1 is SGDLS and CDR2 is YYNGEE. Germline trimming cut 3 bases from V and 7 bases from J; bases unmatched to any gene: 10. The CDR3 covers 17 residues. The CDR3 region has the DNA TGTGCCAGCAGCGGACTACCGGGACAGGGGCGGAATTCACCCCTCCACTTT. Protein: CASSGLPGQGRNSPLHF.

The chain is built from TRBV5-5 and TRBJ1-4; TRBD1 matches at 8 bases. The CDR3 is 17 amino acids. After removal of 4 bases from V and 1 base from J, the junction contained 9 bases not matched to a gene. The germline V gene has CDR1 SGHKS and CDR2 YYEKEE (reference sequence). The CDR3 DNA sequence: TGTGCCAGCAGCCCCTCCACAGGGGGGGGAACTAATGAAAAACTGTTTTTT. The encoded protein is CASSPSTGGGTNEKLFF. Complete variable domain (other parts from reference TRBV5-5 and TRBJ1-4): DAGVTQSPTHLIKTRGQQVTLRCSPISGHKSVSWYQQVLGQGPQFIFQYYEKEERGRGNFPDRFSARQFPNYSSELNVNALLLGDSALYLCASSPSTGGGTNEKLFFGSGTQLSVL.

V gene TRBV18 combines with J gene TRBJ2-2, with 8 bases aligning to TRBD1. The CDR3 runs to 14 residues. With V trimmed by 6 bases and J by 4 bases, 4 bases remained unmatched. Germline lookup yields CDR1 KGHSH and CDR2 LQKENI. The CDR3 nucleotides read TGTGCCAGCTCTCGGACAGGGAGCACCGGGGAGCTGTTTTTT. Protein product: CASSRTGSTGELFF.

Here the CDR3 reads CASSPGLGGDTQYF. CDR3 bases: TGTGCCAGCAGCCCCGGACTAGGGGGTGATACGCAGTATTTT. The V and J genes are TRBV7-9 and TRBJ2-3, with TRBD2 as a possible D gene (7 bases). In germline, CDR1 is SEHNR, CDR2 FQNEAQ (reference sequence). The CDR3 loop spans 14 amino acids. Trimming pared 5 bases from V and 6 bases from J, leaving 15 bases between.

The chain combines TRBV11-1 with TRBJ1-1, with D possibly matching TRBD1 (5 bases). CDR1 is SGHAT and CDR2 is FQDESV in the germline V gene (reference sequence). With 7 bases removed from V and 6 bases from J, the gap between germline ends came to 15 bases. This CDR3 is built from 13 residues. The CDR3, as DNA: TGTGCCAGCACCCCAACAGGTTGGCCTGAAGCTTTCTTT. It specifies CASTPTGWPEAFF.

This clone was observed a single time. The chain is built from TRBV14 and TRBJ1-1; D not resolved. This CDR3 has 13 residues. V was pared by 4 bases and J by 0 bases, with 6 bases between. Looked up from germline, CDR1 is SGHDN and CDR2 is FVKESK. CDR3 sequence reads: CASSPSMNTEAFF. The CDR3 DNA reads as TGTGCCAGCAGCCCATCCATGAACACTGAAGCTTTCTTT.

The J gene is TRBJ2-7, the V gene TRBV10-3, with TRBD1 identical over 11 bases. CDR3 length: 17 amino acids. Germline CDR1 and CDR2: ENHRY and SYGVKD. V lost 2 bases and J lost 7; bases outside the gene matches: 13. The CDR3 sequence: CAISEQAFGTGGSEQYV. The CDR3 DNA is TGTGCCATCAGTGAGCAAGCCTTCGGGACAGGGGGTAGTGAGCAGTACGTC.

The chain combines TRBV5-5 with TRBJ2-7, with D unclear. Germline CDR1 reads SGHKS; CDR2 reads YYEKEE (reference sequence). V dropped 0 bases and J dropped 7 bases, with 14 bases sitting between them. This CDR3 has 14 amino acids. The CDR3 sequence: CASSLGLSSWEQYF. The CDR3 coding sequence is TGTGCCAGCAGCTTGGGGCTCAGCTCGTGGGAGCAGTACTTC.

The chain recombines TRBV19 with TRBJ2-1; D is perhaps TRBD1 or TRBD2 (6 bases each). Germline V gene sequence: CDR1 LNHDA, CDR2 SQIVND (reference sequence). CDR3 size: 14 residues. V was cut by 8 bases and J by 5 bases, with 16 bases left in between. The CDR3, as DNA: TGTGCCAGTGGGGGGACAAATTGGGACAATGAGCAGTTCTTC. Translation gives CASGGTNWDNEQFF.

DNA for the CDR3: TGTGCCAGCAGCGTCGGGACAACGAACACCGGGGAGCTGTTTTTT. This sequence encodes CASSVGTTNTGELFF. The chain is built from TRBV9 and TRBJ2-2; possibly TRBD1 for D (6 bases). V shed 2 bases and J shed 0 bases, with 8 bases lying between them. The CDR3 runs 15 residues. Germline values: CDR1 SGDLS, CDR2 YYNGEE.

The J gene is TRBJ1-5, the V gene TRBV6-6; TRBD1 is a possible D gene (5 bases). Trimming took off 4 bases at V and 11 bases at J, with 15 bases between the two ends. The CDR3 has 13 amino acids. Germline V CDR1 and CDR2: MNHNY, SVGAGI (reference sequence). The CDR3 DNA reads as TGTGCCAGCAGTTTAACAGGTTCCGGGACCCAGCATTTT. Its protein is CASSLTGSGTQHF.

This clone has more than one count but fewer than ten. The J gene is TRBJ1-1, the V gene TRBV29-1; D is unclear. Trimming stripped 5 bases from V and 5 bases from J, with 15 bases between. Germline V gives CDR1 SQVTM, CDR2 ANQGSEA. The CDR3 is 13 amino acids. As DNA, the CDR3 is TGCAGCGTTTACTGGGAATCGAAAACTGAAGCTTTCTTT. It translates to CSVYWESKTEAFF.